Below, 9 T cell receptor beta chains from the same sample are listed, as sequenced in a study of blood T cell repertoires in COVID-19 (dated by TCRdb to about 2020). The library relied on the immunoSEQ multiplex PCR assay. Imported from immuneACCESS, the table was reduced by TCRdb to in-frame sequences with V and J called. These copies leave out some clones; in studies compared against another copy, an unresolved V gene accounts for under half, and the cause of the remainder is not known. The sample includes over 55,000 clones, with approximately 80% observed a single time. Less than 4.5% of the sample rests with the top ten. Sequencing was performed on PBMCs or T cells enriched from blood (not recorded which). The origin of the receptors is a woman aged 40 to 50 with acute COVID-19.

This rearrangement joins TRBV14 to TRBJ2-7; TRBD2 aligns across 10 bases. The CDR3 is made up of 14 amino acids. V dropped 2 bases and J dropped 3; count of bases not matched to a gene: 1. Germline V gives CDR1 SGHDN, CDR2 FVKESK. CDR3 protein: CASSQTSGVYEQYF. As DNA, the CDR3 is TGTGCCAGCAGCCAAACTAGCGGGGTCTACGAGCAGTACTTC.

This clone was detected a few times. This CDR3 is CASGPGVAGNTIYF. Here the CDR3 DNA reads TGTGCCAGTGGGCCAGGGGTCGCCGGAAACACCATATATTTT. The rearrangement joins TRBV19 to TRBJ1-3, with TRBD1 as a possible D gene (6 bases). This CDR3 contains 14 residues. Germline CDR1 and CDR2: LNHDA and SQIVND (reference sequence). The germline V and J ends were trimmed by 8 bases and 4 bases, with 15 bases remaining between them.

The rearrangement joins TRBV28 to TRBJ1-6, with D possibly matching TRBD1 (5 bases). Trimming took 5 bases from V and 2 from J, leaving 16 bases between them. Germline V lookup: CDR1 MDHEN, CDR2 SYDVKM. This CDR3 region has 17 residues. The CDR3 DNA follows: TGTGCCAGCAGTCAATCAGGGCTTTTAACCTATAATTCACCCCTCCACTTT. It encodes CASSQSGLLTYNSPLHF.

The chain combines TRBV28 with TRBJ1-6; D unclear. The CDR3 has 14 residues. The ends were cut back, 3 bases at V and 10 bases at J, with 13 bases in the middle. CDR1 is MDHEN, CDR2 SYDVKM, per germline. The CDR3 loop is CASSFSGAGSPLHF. The CDR3 nucleotides are TGTGCCAGCAGTTTCTCGGGAGCAGGCTCACCCCTCCACTTT.

V is TRBV7-8 and J is TRBJ2-5; 9 bases align to TRBD2. With 6 bases clipped from V and 5 bases from J, the junction kept 10 bases outside the gene matches. The CDR3 is 15 residues long. Germline-derived CDR1 and CDR2 are SGHVS and FQNEAQ. In nucleotides, the CDR3 is TGTGCCAGCAGGGGGAGGCGGGGGGGCCGGGAGACCCAGTACTTC. Encoded protein: CASRGRRGGRETQYF.

This clone has more than one count but fewer than ten. V gene TRBV6-4 combines with J gene TRBJ2-1, with 11 bases matching TRBD2. V shed 2 bases and J 7 bases; nucleotides not matched to a gene: 4. The CDR3 runs to 15 residues. Germline CDR1 MRHNA, CDR2 SNTAGT. CDR3 in DNA: TGTGCCAGCAGTGACGATGTAGCGGGGGGGAATGAGCAGTTCTTC. Its translation: CASSDDVAGGNEQFF.

This rearrangement joins TRBV28 to TRBJ2-3; TRBD2 might be the D (5 bases). V was shortened by 2 bases and J by 3 bases, with 12 bases between the two germline ends. This CDR3 region has 15 residues. In germline, CDR1 is MDHEN, CDR2 SYDVKM. The CDR3 DNA is TGTGCCAGCAGTTTACCAACTAGAACAACAGATACGCAGTATTTT. Translation gives CASSLPTRTTDTQYF. The full variable domain, completed using reference TRBV28 and TRBJ2-3, is DVKVTQSSRYLVKRTGEKVFLECVQDMDHENMFWYRQDPGLGLRLIYFSYDVKMKEKGDIPEGYSVSREKKERFSLILESASTNQTSMYLCASSLPTRTTDTQYFGPGTRLTVL.

The chain recombines TRBV12-5 with TRBJ2-1, with D perhaps TRBD1 (7 bases). V was pared by 1 base and J by 4 bases, with 14 bases between. CDR1 and CDR2 (germline): LGHNT, FRNRAP. The CDR3 sequence is 16 residues long. The CDR3 is CASGLDQGGAYNEQFF. Here the CDR3 DNA reads TGTGCTAGTGGTTTGGATCAGGGGGGTGCATACAATGAGCAGTTCTTC.

The CDR3 coding sequence is TGTGCCAGCACTCCCCTAGCGGACACCGGGGAGCTGTTTTTT. Protein product: CASTPLADTGELFF. V and J are TRBV6-5 and TRBJ2-2, with 7 bases aligning to TRBD2. Germline V gene data show CDR1 as MNHEY and CDR2 as SVGAGI. The CDR3 consists of 14 residues. The V and J ends lost 7 bases and 3 bases, in that order; junction bases with no gene match: 5.